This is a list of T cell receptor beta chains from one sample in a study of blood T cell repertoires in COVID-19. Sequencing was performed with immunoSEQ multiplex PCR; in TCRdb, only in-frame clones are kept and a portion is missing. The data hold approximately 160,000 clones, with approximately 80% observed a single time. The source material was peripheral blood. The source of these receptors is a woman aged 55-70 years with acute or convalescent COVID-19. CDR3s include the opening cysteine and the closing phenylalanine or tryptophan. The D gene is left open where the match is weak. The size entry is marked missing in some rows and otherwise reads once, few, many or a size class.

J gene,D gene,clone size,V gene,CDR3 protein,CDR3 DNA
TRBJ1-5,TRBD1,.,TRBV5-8,CASSSWDRDSRMLAQHF,TGTGCCAGCAGCTCCTGGGACCGGGACAGCAGAATGTTAGCCCAGCATTTT
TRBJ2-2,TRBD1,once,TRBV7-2,CASSSRQGTYTGELFF,TGTGCCAGCAGCTCAAGACAGGGGACCTACACCGGGGAGCTGTTTTTT
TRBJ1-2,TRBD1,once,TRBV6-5,CASRDRVTNYGYTF,TGTGCCAGCCGGGACAGAGTAACCAACTATGGCTACACCTTC
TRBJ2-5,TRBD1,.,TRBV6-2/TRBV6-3,CASSYSGQGRETQYF,TGTGCCAGCAGTTACTCGGGACAGGGACGCGAGACCCAGTACTTC
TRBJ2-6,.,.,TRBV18,CASSSSGANVLTF,TGTGCCAGCTCCTCCTCTGGGGCCAACGTCCTGACTTTC
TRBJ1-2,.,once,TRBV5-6,CASSFLNGYTF,TGTGCCAGCAGCTTTTTAAATGGCTACACCTTC
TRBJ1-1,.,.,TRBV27,CASSSGTRSWGTEAFF,TGTGCCAGCAGCTCCGGGACACGGTCGTGGGGCACTGAAGCTTTCTTT
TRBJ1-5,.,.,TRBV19,CASSTPRDQPQHF,TGTGCCAGTAGTACACCCAGGGATCAGCCCCAGCATTTT
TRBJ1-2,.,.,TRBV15,CATSRVESYGYTF,TGTGCCACCAGCAGAGTGGAGAGCTATGGCTACACCTTC
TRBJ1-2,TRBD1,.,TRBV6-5,CASSYTGANYGYTF,TGTGCCAGCAGTTACACAGGGGCTAACTATGGCTACACCTTC
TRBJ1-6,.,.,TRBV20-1,CLSGRSPLHF,TGCTTATCGGGTAGATCACCCCTCCACTTT
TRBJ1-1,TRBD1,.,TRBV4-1,CASSQALRTGANTEAFF,TGCGCCAGCAGCCAAGCCCTGAGAACAGGGGCGAACACTGAAGCTTTCTTT
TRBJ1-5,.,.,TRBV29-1,CSVKTLKGVNQPQHF,TGCAGCGTTAAAACCCTAAAAGGGGTTAATCAGCCCCAGCATTTT
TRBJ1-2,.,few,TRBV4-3,CASSQETGSYGYTF,TGCGCCAGCAGCCAAGAGACGGGAAGCTATGGCTACACCTTC
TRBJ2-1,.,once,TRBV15,CATSRRSGSYNEQFF,TGTGCCACCAGCAGGAGGAGTGGCTCCTACAATGAGCAGTTCTTC
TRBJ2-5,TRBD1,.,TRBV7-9,CASSSPTGQETQYF,TGTGCCAGCAGCAGCCCGACAGGGCAAGAGACCCAGTACTTC
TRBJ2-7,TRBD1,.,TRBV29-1,CSVETDRGEQYF,TGCAGCGTTGAAACGGACAGGGGCGAGCAGTACTTC
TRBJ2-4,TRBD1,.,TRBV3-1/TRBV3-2,CASSQPNTGTGVNIQYF,TGTGCCAGCAGCCAACCGAACACCGGGACAGGGGTTAACATTCAGTACTTC
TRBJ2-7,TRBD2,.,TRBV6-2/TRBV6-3,CASSYSGLAGAKNPYEQYF,TGTGCCAGCAGTTACTCTGGACTAGCGGGGGCCAAAAACCCCTACGAGCAGTACTTC
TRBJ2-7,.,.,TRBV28,CASSPPGNLYEQYF,TGTGCCAGCAGTCCCCCAGGGAATCTATACGAGCAGTACTTC
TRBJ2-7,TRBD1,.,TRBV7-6,CASSLAGTGGYEQYF,TGTGCCAGCAGCTTAGCCGGGACAGGGGGCTACGAGCAGTACTTC
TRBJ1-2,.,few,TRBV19,CASSIGGANYGYTF,TGTGCCAGTAGTATCGGGGGAGCTAACTATGGCTACACCTTC
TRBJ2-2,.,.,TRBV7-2,CASSLVQGNTGELFF,TGTGCCAGCAGCTTAGTACAGGGGAACACCGGGGAGCTGTTTTTT
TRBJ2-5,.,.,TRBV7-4,CASSLCTGPQETQYF,TGTGCCAGCAGCTTATGTACAGGGCCCCAAGAGACCCAGTACTTC
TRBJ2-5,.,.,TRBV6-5,CASSTSVRRETQYF,TGTGCCAGCAGTACCTCCGTCAGGCGAGAGACCCAGTACTTC
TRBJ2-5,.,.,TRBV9,CASSARPISGRGETQYF,TGTGCCAGCAGCGCCCGCCCAATCTCGGGCCGCGGGGAGACCCAGTACTTC
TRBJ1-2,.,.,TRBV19,CASSMGGYYGYTF,TGTGCCAGTAGTATGGGAGGGTACTATGGCTACACCTTC
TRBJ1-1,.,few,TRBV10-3,CAISESAGRLNTEAFF,TGTGCCATCAGTGAGTCGGCGGGGCGGCTGAACACTGAAGCTTTCTTT
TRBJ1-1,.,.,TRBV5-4,CASSYSNRAPGAEAFF,TGTGCCAGCAGCTACTCCAACCGGGCCCCAGGGGCTGAAGCTTTCTTT
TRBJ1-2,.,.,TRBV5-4,CASSRNGGANYGYTF,TGTGCCAGCAGCCGGAATGGGGGCGCGAACTATGGCTACACCTTC
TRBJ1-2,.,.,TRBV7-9,CASSPQGYHGYTF,TGTGCCAGCAGCCCGCAGGGGTACCATGGCTACACCTTC
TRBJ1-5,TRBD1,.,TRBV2,CASTGQGNQPQHF,TGTGCCAGCACTGGACAGGGCAATCAGCCCCAGCATTTT
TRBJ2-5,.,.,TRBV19,CASGGLQETQYF,TGTGCCAGTGGCGGTCTACAAGAGACCCAGTACTTC
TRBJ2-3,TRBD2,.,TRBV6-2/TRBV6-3,CASSYAPSGGADTQYF,TGTGCCAGCAGTTACGCGCCCAGCGGGGGGGCGGATACGCAGTATTTT
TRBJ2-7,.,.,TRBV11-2,CASSLGGTGPREQYF,TGTGCCAGCAGCTTAGGAGGAACAGGGCCCAGAGAGCAGTACTTC
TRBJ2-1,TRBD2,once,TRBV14,CASSQEGGGGHFSSYNEQFF,TGTGCCAGCAGCCAAGAGGGTGGCGGGGGGCATTTCAGCTCCTACAATGAGCAGTTCTTC
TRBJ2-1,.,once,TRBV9,CASSHQGDPHNEQFF,TGTGCCAGCAGCCACCAAGGAGATCCCCATAATGAGCAGTTCTTC
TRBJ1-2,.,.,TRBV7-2,CASSLTSQALFYGYTF,TGTGCCAGCAGCTTGACGAGTCAGGCCTTATTCTATGGCTACACCTTC
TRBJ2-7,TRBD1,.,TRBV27,CASSRQGSYEQYF,TGTGCCAGCAGTCGACAGGGGTCCTACGAGCAGTACTTC
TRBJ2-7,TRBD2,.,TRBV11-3,CASSPGTSGGVYEQYF,TGTGCCAGCAGCCCAGGGACTAGCGGGGGGGTCTACGAGCAGTACTTC
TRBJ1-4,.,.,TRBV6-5,CASSRTANNEKLFF,TGTGCCAGCAGTCGGACTGCGAATAATGAAAAACTGTTTTTT
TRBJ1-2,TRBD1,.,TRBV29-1,CSAVQGEGYGYTF,TGCAGCGCCGTACAGGGGGAGGGATATGGCTACACCTTC
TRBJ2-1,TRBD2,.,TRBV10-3,CAISRTSGDNEQFF,TGTGCCATCAGCCGGACTAGCGGGGACAATGAGCAGTTCTTC
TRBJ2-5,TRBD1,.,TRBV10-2,CASSVLQGAQETQYF,TGCGCCAGCAGTGTTTTACAGGGGGCCCAAGAGACCCAGTACTTC
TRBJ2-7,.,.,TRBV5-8,CASSLELRAGSYEQYF,TGTGCCAGCAGCTTGGAACTTCGAGCCGGCTCCTACGAGCAGTACTTC
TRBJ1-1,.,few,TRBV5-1,CASSAQGSMNTEAFF,TGCGCCAGCAGCGCTCAGGGGTCCATGAACACTGAAGCTTTCTTT
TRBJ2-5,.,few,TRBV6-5,CASSHNRHAETQYF,TGTGCCAGCAGTCACAACAGGCATGCAGAGACCCAGTACTTC
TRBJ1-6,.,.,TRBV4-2,CASRRVGYQENSPLHF,TGTGCCAGCAGGAGGGTAGGGTATCAGGAGAATTCACCCCTCCACTTT
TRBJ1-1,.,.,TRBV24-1,CATSDPGRGNTEAFF,TGTGCCACCAGTGATCCCGGTCGGGGGAACACTGAAGCTTTCTTT
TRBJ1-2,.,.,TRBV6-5,CASWSLGGYGYTF,TGTGCCAGCTGGTCCCTCGGCGGGTATGGCTACACCTTC
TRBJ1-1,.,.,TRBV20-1,CSARGTVEAFF,TGCAGTGCTAGAGGGACAGTTGAAGCTTTCTTT
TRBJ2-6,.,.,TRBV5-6,CASSLAAGSGANVLTF,TGTGCCAGCAGCTTGGCCGCTGGTAGTGGGGCCAACGTCCTGACTTTC
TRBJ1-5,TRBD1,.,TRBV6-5,CASSLGQGGRNQPQHF,TGTGCCAGCAGTTTGGGACAGGGTGGACGCAATCAGCCCCAGCATTTT
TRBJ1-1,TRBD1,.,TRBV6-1,CASSEAGQGQNTEAFF,TGTGCCAGCAGTGAAGCGGGACAGGGGCAGAACACTGAAGCTTTCTTT
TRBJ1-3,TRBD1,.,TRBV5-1,CASSAGQANSGNTIYF,TGCGCCAGCAGCGCGGGACAGGCGAATTCTGGAAACACCATATATTTT
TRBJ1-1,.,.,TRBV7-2,CASRADSEAFF,TGTGCCAGCAGGGCGGACAGCGAAGCTTTCTTT
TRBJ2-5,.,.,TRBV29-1,CSVEDGPGTQETQYF,TGCAGCGTTGAAGATGGTCCAGGAACCCAAGAGACCCAGTACTTC
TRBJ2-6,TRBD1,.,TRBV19,CASSIQGANRFGANVLTF,TGTGCCAGCTCCATACAGGGGGCGAATCGGTTTGGGGCCAACGTCCTGACTTTC
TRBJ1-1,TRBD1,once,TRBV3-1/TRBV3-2,CASSQARQGDTEAFF,TGTGCCAGCAGCCAAGCTCGACAGGGGGACACTGAAGCTTTCTTT